Presented here are 29 T cell receptor beta chains from one specimen sequenced in a study of blood T cell repertoires in COVID-19. Clones were read by immunoSEQ multiplex PCR, and TCRdb kept only the in-frame ones, dropping some. The repertoire holds 250,000 to 300,000 clones, with approximately 89% as singletons. Sample: peripheral blood. Receptors originate from a woman in her sixties with acute or convalescent COVID-19.

The J gene is TRBJ1-2, the V gene TRBV5-4, with TRBD1 matching 8 bases. With V trimmed by 4 bases and J by 3 bases, 5 bases remained unmatched. Germline CDR1 reads SGHNT; CDR2 reads YYREEE (reference sequence). The CDR3 extends over 14 amino acids. The CDR3: CASSGQGVDYGYTF. The CDR3 DNA reads TGTGCCAGCAGCGGACAGGGCGTTGACTATGGCTACACCTTC.

J is TRBJ1-4 and V is TRBV28; D is perhaps TRBD1 (5 bases). The CDR3 has 14 residues. Germline-derived CDR1 and CDR2 are MDHEN and SYDVKM. With 3 bases removed from V and 8 bases from J, the gap between germline ends came to 13 bases. The CDR3, as DNA: TGTGCCAGCAGTTTTAGCGGGACGGGGGAAAAACTGTTTTTT. It yields the protein CASSFSGTGEKLFF.

This chain links TRBV4-2 with TRBJ2-1; 9 bases match TRBD2. There are 15 residues in the CDR3. J lost 7 bases, V lost 4 bases, and 8 bases had no gene match. Germline loops: CDR1 LGHNA, CDR2 YNFKEQ. The CDR3 protein is CASSPSPAGGNEQFF. In DNA form, the CDR3 reads TGTGCCAGCAGCCCATCTCCTGCGGGAGGGAATGAGCAGTTCTTC.

The rearrangement joins TRBV21-1 to TRBJ2-7; TRBD1, the table's D call, was not compared with the DNA. TRBV21-1 represents a pseudogene. This CDR3 contains 14 residues. The CDR3 here is CASSKGNRASEQYF. The CDR3 DNA reads TGTGCCAGCAGCAAAGGAAACAGGGCCTCCGAGCAGTACTTC.

This chain joins TRBV29-1 and TRBJ1-4, with 10 bases identical to TRBD1. The CDR3 extends over 14 amino acids. In germline, CDR1 is SQVTM, CDR2 ANQGSEA. V shed 7 bases, J shed 8 bases, and the junction held 10 bases outside the gene matches. CDR3 region: CSARQGAPEEKLFF. Here the CDR3 DNA reads TGCAGCGCCCGACAGGGGGCGCCGGAGGAAAAACTGTTTTTT.

This clone appeared a single time. The rearrangement joins TRBV7-6 to TRBJ2-5; 9 bases are shared with TRBD1. The CDR3 runs to 15 residues. CDR1 and CDR2 (germline): SGHVS, FNYEAQ. Trimming took 1 base from V and 6 from J; bases not matched to a gene: 6. CDR3 in DNA: TGTGCCAGCAGCTTAGTATGGGACAGGGTAAAGACCCAGTACTTC. Translating it yields CASSLVWDRVKTQYF.

This clone was seen a single time. The chain joins TRBV14 to TRBJ1-1; D remains ambiguous. The germline gives CDR1 SGHDN, CDR2 FVKESK. V lost 0 bases and J lost 0, with 5 bases in between. The CDR3 consists of 14 residues. This CDR3 is CASSQDGVNTEAFF. CDR3 sequence (DNA): TGTGCCAGCAGCCAAGACGGGGTGAACACTGAAGCTTTCTTT. The full variable domain, completed using reference TRBV14 and TRBJ1-1, is EAGVTQFPSHSVIEKGQTVTLRCDPISGHDNLYWYRRVMGKEIKFLLHFVKESKQDESGMPNNRFLAERTGGTYSTLKVQPAELEDSGVYFCASSQDGVNTEAFFGQGTRLTVV.

The chain combines TRBV7-7 with TRBJ2-2; no definite D call. The germline V gene has CDR1 SSHAT and CDR2 FNYEAQ (reference sequence). CDR3 length: 14 amino acids. Trimming took 1 base from V and 4 from J, leaving 7 bases between them. CDR3 sequence: CASSLEHRTGELFF. Here the CDR3 DNA reads TGTGCCAGCAGCTTAGAACATCGCACCGGGGAGCTGTTTTTT. Based on the CDR3 plus reference TRBV7-7 and TRBJ2-2, the full variable domain is GAGVSQSPRYKVTKRGQDVTLRCDPISSHATLYWYQQALGQGPEFLTYFNYEAQPDKSGLPSDRFSAERPEGSISTLTIQRTEQRDSAMYRCASSLEHRTGELFFGEGSRLTVL.

V and J are TRBV14 and TRBJ1-2, with D unresolved. The V gene's germline CDR1 is SGHDN and CDR2 FVKESK. This CDR3 has 13 residues. V dropped 1 base and J dropped 4 bases, with 7 bases sitting between them. This CDR3 is CASSQGQSYGYTF. The CDR3 coding sequence is TGTGCCAGCAGCCAAGGGCAGTCCTATGGCTACACCTTC.

The CDR3 bases are TGTGCCAGCAGCTTCGGGACAGGGTGGGCCGAGCAGTACTTC. This gives the protein CASSFGTGWAEQYF. This sequence joins TRBV5-8 and TRBJ2-7; 9 positions match TRBD1. CDR1 and CDR2 (germline): SGHTS, YDEGEE. The CDR3 length is 14 residues. The junction had 6 bases not matched to a gene; V was cut back by 2 bases and J by 6 bases.

The V and J genes are TRBV28 and TRBJ1-1; D not resolved. The CDR3 consists of 12 residues. Looked up from germline, CDR1 is MDHEN and CDR2 is SYDVKM. V was trimmed by 5 bases and J by 2 bases, leaving 6 bases between them. DNA of the CDR3: TGTGCCAGCAGTCTTTTTAACACTGAAGCTTTCTTT. It translates to CASSLFNTEAFF.

The gene calls are TRBV27 and TRBJ2-2, with TRBD1 matching over 10 bases. CDR3 length equals 16 residues. Germline CDR1 and CDR2: MNHEY and SMNVEV (reference sequence). Trimming removed 5 bases from V and 4 bases from J; junction bases left unmatched: 7. The CDR3 is CASSTSGTGATGELFF. The CDR3 coding sequence is TGTGCCAGCAGTACGTCCGGGACAGGGGCCACCGGGGAGCTGTTTTTT.

The chain joins TRBV18 to TRBJ2-5, with 7 bases identical to TRBD1. Germline trimming cut 0 bases from V and 2 bases from J; bases unmatched to any gene: 12. This CDR3 comprises 18 residues. Germline V gives CDR1 KGHSH, CDR2 LQKENI. CDR3 nucleotides: TGTGCCAGCTCACCACCGGGACAGCCGATAAGGGGTCAAGAGACCCAGTACTTC. Its protein is CASSPPGQPIRGQETQYF.

CDR3 in amino acids: CASTPPGTGVQPQHF. Here the CDR3 DNA reads TGTGCCAGCACCCCCCCAGGGACAGGGGTTCAGCCCCAGCATTTT. The rearrangement links TRBV28 to TRBJ1-5; 10 positions agree with TRBD1. Germline V gene lookup returns CDR1 MDHEN and CDR2 SYDVKM. This CDR3 is 15 amino acids long. Germline trimming cut 7 bases from V and 6 bases from J; bases unmatched to any gene: 9.

The chain links TRBV15 to TRBJ1-6, with D maybe TRBD1 (6 bases). The CDR3 covers 19 residues. CDR1 and CDR2 from the germline V gene are LNHNV and YYDKDF (reference sequence). V lost 5 bases and J 4 bases, leaving 24 bases between the germline ends. DNA for the CDR3: TGTGCCACCAGCGGATCCGGGACACCGAGCTCCCCGTATAATTCACCCCTCCACTTT. Translated, it gives CATSGSGTPSSPYNSPLHF.

This clone was picked up a small number of times. This chain connects TRBV29-1 to TRBJ1-2; 8 nucleotides match TRBD1. J lost 8 bases, V lost 7 bases, and 6 bases had no gene match. This CDR3 has 11 amino acids. Germline CDR1 and CDR2: SQVTM and ANQGSEA. This CDR3 is CSGRGPLGYTF. CDR3 nucleotide sequence: TGCAGCGGCAGGGGGCCATTGGGCTACACCTTC.

This clone was detected once. This chain connects TRBV3-1 (or the pseudogene TRBV3-2) to TRBJ1-1, with D perhaps matching TRBD1 (6 bases). V lost 1 base to trimming and J lost 0 bases, with 12 bases between them. Germline V gene lookup returns CDR1 LGHDT and CDR2 YNNKEL (reference sequence). This CDR3 has 16 amino acids. CDR3: CASSQARTDLNTEAFF. The CDR3 DNA reads as TGTGCCAGCAGCCAAGCCCGGACAGATTTGAACACTGAAGCTTTCTTT.

CDR3: CASWAGGRDEQFF. The CDR3 DNA is TGTGCCAGCTGGGCAGGGGGCCGGGATGAGCAGTTCTTC. This chain uses TRBV6-5 with TRBJ2-1; 8 positions agree with TRBD1. Germline values: CDR1 MNHEY, CDR2 SVGAGI. J gave up 8 bases and V 8 bases, and 8 bases lay outside the gene matches. The CDR3 spans 13 residues.

The chain uses TRBV9 and TRBJ2-1, with 11 bases aligning to TRBD2. The trim removed 4 bases at V and 10 bases at J, leaving 10 bases unmatched. CDR3 length equals 15 residues. The germline V gene has CDR1 SGDLS and CDR2 YYNGEE. The CDR3 DNA follows: TGTGCCAGCAGCCCCCTTAGCGGGAGGGCCGGGGAGCAGTTCTTC. It codes for CASSPLSGRAGEQFF.

This chain links TRBV29-1 with TRBJ2-5; a possible D gene is TRBD2 (7 bases). Germline loops: CDR1 SQVTM, CDR2 ANQGSEA. The CDR3 runs to 15 residues. The ends were cut back, 6 bases at V and 5 bases at J, with 22 bases in the middle. The CDR3 sequence is CSVEGTGGLAETQYF. The CDR3 coding sequence is TGCAGCGTGGAGGGGACCGGGGGGCTAGCGGAGACCCAGTACTTC. Looking up the rest from reference TRBV29-1 and TRBJ2-5 gives the full variable domain: SAVISQKPSRDICQRGTSLTIQCQVDSQVTMMFWYRQQPGQSLTLIATANQGSEATYESGFVIDKFPISRPNLTFSTLTVSNMSPEDSSIYLCSVEGTGGLAETQYFGPGTRLLVL.

The chain joins TRBV7-2 to TRBJ2-3; D might be TRBD2 (5 bases). The CDR3 has 16 amino acids. Trimming removed 5 bases at V and 0 bases at J, with 15 bases between. Germline assignment: CDR1 SGHTA and CDR2 FQGNSA. The CDR3 DNA reads TGTGCCAGCAGCCCCTGGCGGGCCCTTAGCACAGATACGCAGTATTTT. As protein: CASSPWRALSTDTQYF.

A single count supports this clone. V is TRBV4-1 and J is TRBJ1-2; weak D call: TRBD1 (5 bases). Germline V lookup: CDR1 MGHRA, CDR2 YSYEKL. V lost 5 bases and J lost 0, with 13 bases in between. The CDR3 totals 15 residues. CDR3 region: CASSLPGLANYGYTF. As DNA, the CDR3 is TGCGCCAGCAGCTTACCAGGGCTAGCTAACTATGGCTACACCTTC.

This sequence joins TRBV7-2 and TRBJ2-2; 10 nucleotides align to TRBD1. This CDR3 is built from 15 residues. J lost 11 bases, V lost 2 bases, and 8 bases had no gene match. The V gene's germline CDR1 is SGHTA and CDR2 FQGNSA. For the CDR3, the DNA is TGTGCCAGCAGCTTAAGGGGACAGGGGCTTCGTGAGCTGTTTTTT. Translation: CASSLRGQGLRELFF.

This rearrangement joins TRBV28 to TRBJ1-2; 11 nucleotides match TRBD1. V shed 4 bases and J 3 bases; nucleotides not matched to a gene: 7. The CDR3 spans 16 residues. The germline V gene has CDR1 MDHEN and CDR2 SYDVKM. The CDR3 DNA is TGTGCCAGCAGTTCTAGTCTGGGACAGGGGGACTATGGCTACACCTTC. Translation: CASSSSLGQGDYGYTF.

The chain recombines TRBV7-9 with TRBJ2-5, with 14 bases aligning to TRBD2. Losses at the gene ends were 5 bases for V and 3 bases for J; bases not matched to a gene: 11. CDR1 and CDR2 from the germline V gene are SEHNR and FQNEAQ (reference sequence). The CDR3 length is 18 residues. The DNA of the CDR3 is TGTGCCAGCAGCATCGCCGGGACTAGCGGGGGAACCGAAGAGACCCAGTACTTC. This gives the protein CASSIAGTSGGTEETQYF.

This clone appeared a single time. The chain employs TRBV24-1 and TRBJ2-5, with TRBD1 as a possible D gene (6 bases). Trimming removed 5 bases from V and 5 bases from J, with 17 bases in between. This CDR3 region has 15 residues. Germline V gene data show CDR1 as KGHDR and CDR2 as SFDVKD. The CDR3 loop reads CATSVTGFGQETQYF. CDR3 coding DNA: TGTGCCACCAGTGTTACAGGGTTCGGTCAGGAGACCCAGTACTTC.

This chain joins TRBV6-2 or TRBV6-3 and TRBJ2-1, with a possible D match to TRBD2 (6 bases). CDR3 length: 15 amino acids. V lost 0 bases and J lost 5, with 11 bases in between. In germline, CDR1 is MNHEY, CDR2 SVGEGT. The CDR3 protein is CASSYSPLANNEQFF. DNA of the CDR3: TGTGCCAGCAGTTACTCCCCCCTAGCGAACAATGAGCAGTTCTTC.

The sample holds one count of this clone. This rearrangement joins TRBV14 to TRBJ2-1; possibly TRBD1 for D (6 bases). Germline lookup yields CDR1 SGHDN and CDR2 FVKESK. The CDR3 totals 14 residues. Trimming took off 2 bases at V and 4 bases at J, with 9 bases between the two ends. CDR3 sequence reads: CASSQQGRYNEQFF. CDR3 nucleotide sequence: TGTGCCAGCAGCCAACAGGGGCGATACAATGAGCAGTTCTTC.

The rearrangement links TRBV5-1 to TRBJ2-3; D is possibly TRBD1 (6 bases). Germline lookup yields CDR1 SGHRS and CDR2 YFSETQ. V lost 0 bases and J 0 bases, leaving 8 bases between the germline ends. The CDR3 runs 15 residues. CDR3 region: CASSLGTVSTDTQYF. For the CDR3, the DNA is TGCGCCAGCAGCTTGGGGACAGTAAGCACAGATACGCAGTATTTT.